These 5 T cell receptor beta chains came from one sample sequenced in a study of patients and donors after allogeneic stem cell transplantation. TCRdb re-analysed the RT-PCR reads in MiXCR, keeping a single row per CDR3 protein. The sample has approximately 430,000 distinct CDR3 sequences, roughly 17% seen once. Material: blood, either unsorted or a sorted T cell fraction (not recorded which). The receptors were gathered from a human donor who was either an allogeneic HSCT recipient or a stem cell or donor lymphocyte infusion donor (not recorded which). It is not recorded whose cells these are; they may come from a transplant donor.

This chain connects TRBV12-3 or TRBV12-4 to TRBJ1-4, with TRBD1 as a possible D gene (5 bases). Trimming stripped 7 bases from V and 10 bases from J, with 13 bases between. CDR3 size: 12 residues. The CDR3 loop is CASTVRAGKLFF. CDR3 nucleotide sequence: TGTGCCAGCACTGTCAGGGCTGGAAAACTGTTTTTT.

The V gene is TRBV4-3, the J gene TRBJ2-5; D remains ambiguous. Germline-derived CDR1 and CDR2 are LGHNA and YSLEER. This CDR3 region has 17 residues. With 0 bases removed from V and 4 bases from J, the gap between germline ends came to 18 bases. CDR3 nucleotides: TGCGCCAGCAGCCAAGATGCAGGCGTTCCTATTGGAGAGACCCAGTACTTC. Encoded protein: CASSQDAGVPIGETQYF.

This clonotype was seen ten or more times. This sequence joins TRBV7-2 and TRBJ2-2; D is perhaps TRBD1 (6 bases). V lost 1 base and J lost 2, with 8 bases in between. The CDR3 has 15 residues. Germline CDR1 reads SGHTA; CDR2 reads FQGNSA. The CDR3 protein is CASSLVGHNTGELFF. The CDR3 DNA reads TGTGCCAGCAGCTTAGTGGGACACAACACCGGGGAGCTGTTTTTT.

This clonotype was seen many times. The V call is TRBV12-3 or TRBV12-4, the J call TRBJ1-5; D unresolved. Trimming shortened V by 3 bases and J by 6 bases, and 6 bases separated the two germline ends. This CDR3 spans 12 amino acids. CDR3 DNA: TGTGCCAGCAGTTTTGAGGGTCAGCCCCAGCATTTT. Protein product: CASSFEGQPQHF.

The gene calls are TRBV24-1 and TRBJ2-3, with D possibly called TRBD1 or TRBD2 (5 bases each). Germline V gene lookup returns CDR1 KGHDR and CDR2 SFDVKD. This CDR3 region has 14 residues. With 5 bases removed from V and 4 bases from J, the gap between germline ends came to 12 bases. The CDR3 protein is CATSGTPGPDTQYF. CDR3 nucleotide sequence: TGTGCCACCAGTGGGACCCCGGGGCCAGATACGCAGTATTTT.